This T cell receptor beta chain was captured by sequencing in a study of blood T cell repertoires in COVID-19. Study-wide context: The cDNA or gDNA used as material had been derived from T cells, B-cell-depleted T cells, or PBMCs.

CDR1 and CDR2 from the germline V gene are SGHRS and YFSETQ. The CDR3 consists of 13 residues. Trimming left V 1 base short and J 2 bases short, with 7 bases between. Enrolment of Seattle patients took place during active infection, and they were followed longitudinally. The repertoire was sequenced with immunoSEQ multiplex PCR; TCRdb's copy has only in-frame clones and lacks some. The sample records about 500,000 clones, about 91% being singletons. This sequence joins TRBV5-1 and TRBJ2-7; unclear D gene. Sequencing input: peripheral blood. This sequence was found in a man in his late teens or twenties with COVID-19, enrolled during active disease. CDR3 in DNA: TGCGCCAGCAGCTTGCCTGAGGCCTACGAGCAGTACTTC. This translates into CASSLPEAYEQYF.